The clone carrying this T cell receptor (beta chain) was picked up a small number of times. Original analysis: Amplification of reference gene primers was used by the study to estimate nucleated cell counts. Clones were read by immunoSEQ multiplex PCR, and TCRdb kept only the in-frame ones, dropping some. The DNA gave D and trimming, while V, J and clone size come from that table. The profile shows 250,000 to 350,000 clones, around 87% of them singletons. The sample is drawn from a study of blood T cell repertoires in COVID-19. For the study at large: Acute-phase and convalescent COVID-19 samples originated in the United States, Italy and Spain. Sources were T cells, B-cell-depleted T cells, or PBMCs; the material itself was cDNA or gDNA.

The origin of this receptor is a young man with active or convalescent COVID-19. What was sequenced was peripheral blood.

CDR3 region: CASSRDSSYEQYF. The CDR3 DNA follows: TGTGCCAGCAGCCGGGATAGCTCCTACGAGCAGTACTTC. The V gene is TRBV9, the J gene TRBJ2-7, with a weak D call TRBD2 (5 bases). V lost 4 bases, J lost 0 bases, and 8 bases lay in between. The CDR3 runs 13 residues. Germline CDR1 reads SGDLS; CDR2 reads YYNGEE.